This is a list of T cell receptor beta chains from one sample in a study of CD8 T cells in ankylosing spondylitis. TCRdb re-analysed the 5' RACE reads in MiXCR, keeping a single row per CDR3 protein. The sample contains approximately 180,000 distinct CDR3 sequences, roughly 18% of which appear only once. Sample: blood, either unsorted or a sorted T cell fraction (not recorded which). The receptor set was obtained from a male donor between 5 and 29 years old with ankylosing spondylitis or in good health (not recorded which). Each CDR3 is given with its conserved first and last residue. A D gene is named only where the DNA matches it firmly. For some rows the clone size is stated as once, few or many, or as a class when expanded; others skip it.

>TRBJ2-1|NA|TRBV10-3|NA
CAITQGWGQVNEQFF
TGTGCCATCACCCAAGGGTGGGGGCAAGTGAATGAGCAGTTCTTC
>TRBJ2-4|TRBD2|TRBV20-1|NA
CSAYAQGLAQNIQYF
TGCAGTGCCTACGCTCAAGGACTAGCGCAAAACATTCAGTACTTC
>TRBJ2-1|TRBD1|TRBV2|NA
CATETGLNEQFF
TGTGCCACCGAGACAGGGTTGAATGAGCAGTTCTTC
>TRBJ2-5|NA|TRBV20-1|many
CSARDLGGSLQETQYF
TGCAGTGCTAGAGATCTTGGCGGATCCTTACAAGAGACCCAGTACTTC
>TRBJ2-3|NA|TRBV6-6|few
CASKGEEGTDTQYF
TGTGCCAGCAAGGGGGAAGAGGGCACAGATACGCAGTATTTT
>TRBJ2-3|NA|TRBV23-1|NA
CASSQSIQAASNPDTQYF
TGCGCCAGCAGTCAATCGATTCAGGCAGCAAGTAATCCAGATACGCAGTATTTT
>TRBJ2-7|NA|TRBV5-5|many
CASSLRPKDRLGTYEQYF
TGTGCCAGCAGCTTAAGACCGAAAGACAGGCTCGGGACCTACGAGCAGTACTTC
>TRBJ1-1|NA|TRBV29-1|many
CSVDRGLNTEAFF
TGCAGCGTTGACAGGGGCCTGAACACTGAAGCTTTCTTT
>TRBJ2-3|NA|TRBV12-3/TRBV12-4|many
CASRGLRGSTDTQYF
TGTGCCAGCAGGGGGCTCCGGGGGAGCACAGATACGCAGTATTTT
>TRBJ2-7|TRBD2|TRBV5-1|many
CASSLGASGVSYEQYF
TGCGCCAGCAGCTTGGGAGCTAGCGGGGTTTCCTACGAGCAGTACTTC
>TRBJ2-1|TRBD2|TRBV11-1|NA
CASSRRGRGSSYNEQFF
TGTGCCAGCAGCCGGCGGGGGAGGGGTAGCTCCTACAATGAGCAGTTCTTC
>TRBJ2-7|NA|TRBV7-9|NA
CASTHPGTTYEQYF
TGTGCCAGCACCCATCCCGGCACTACCTACGAGCAGTACTTC
>TRBJ2-2|NA|TRBV20-1|many
CSARDRVLGRPHSGELFF
TGCAGTGCTAGAGATCGCGTCTTGGGACGGCCCCATTCCGGGGAGCTGTTTTTT
>TRBJ1-2|NA|TRBV5-5|many
CASSFWAGVGHGYTF
TGTGCCAGCAGCTTCTGGGCTGGAGTTGGTCATGGCTACACCTTC
>TRBJ1-2|NA|TRBV12-3/TRBV12-4|many
CASSSTQERYGYTF
TGTGCCAGCAGTTCGACACAAGAAAGATATGGCTACACCTTC
>TRBJ2-3|NA|TRBV7-3|many
CASSPHGGMADTQYF
TGTGCCAGCAGCCCTCACGGTGGGATGGCAGATACGCAGTATTTT
>TRBJ2-7|NA|TRBV12-3/TRBV12-4|NA
CASSLRTPHYEQYF
TGTGCCAGCAGTCTCCGGACACCGCACTACGAGCAGTACTTC
>TRBJ1-4|TRBD1|TRBV7-2|few
CASSRDREGDANEKLFF
TGTGCCAGCAGCCGGGACAGGGAAGGGGACGCTAATGAAAAACTGTTTTTT
>TRBJ2-3|TRBD2|TRBV20-1|NA
CSASATSGRADTQYF
TGCAGTGCTAGCGCGACTAGCGGGAGGGCAGATACGCAGTATTTT
>TRBJ2-1|NA|TRBV2|NA
CASLEGGDYNEQFF
TGTGCCAGCCTGGAGGGAGGAGATTACAATGAGCAGTTCTTC
>TRBJ2-7|TRBD2|TRBV10-2|many
CASSESSGRGYEQYF
TGCGCCAGCAGTGAGTCTAGCGGGAGGGGGTATGAGCAGTACTTC
>TRBJ2-5|NA|TRBV14|many
CASSQGARVGETQYF
TGTGCCAGCAGCCAGGGAGCGAGGGTCGGGGAGACCCAGTACTTC
>TRBJ2-5|TRBD2|TRBV20-1|NA
CSARTSGSVETQYF
TGCAGTGCTCGGACTAGCGGGAGCGTGGAGACCCAGTACTTC
>TRBJ2-1|TRBD2|TRBV5-4|many
CASSSGTSGHNEQFF
TGTGCCAGCAGCTCTGGTACTAGCGGGCACAATGAGCAGTTCTTC
>TRBJ2-7|NA|TRBV7-2|many
CASSSRRQITYEQYF
TGTGCCAGCAGCTCCAGGCGGCAGATTACCTACGAGCAGTACTTC
>TRBJ2-3|NA|TRBV7-8|many
CASSHAFTDTQYF
TGTGCCAGCAGCCACGCTTTCACAGATACGCAGTATTTT
>TRBJ2-1|NA|TRBV27|many
CASSSTPGPVRYNEQFF
TGTGCCAGCAGTTCCACACCGGGGCCCGTACGATACAATGAGCAGTTCTTC
>TRBJ1-2|NA|TRBV13|many
CASSLDGQSLYGYTF
TGTGCCAGCAGCTTAGACGGCCAATCGCTGTATGGCTACACCTTC
>TRBJ2-1|NA|TRBV14|NA
CASSSTRDEQFF
TGTGCCAGCAGTTCCACTAGGGATGAGCAGTTCTTC
>TRBJ2-5|NA|TRBV7-8|many
CASSHTGWETQYF
TGTGCCAGCAGTCATACAGGGTGGGAGACCCAGTACTTC
>TRBJ2-5|NA|TRBV20-1|many
CSASHNQPQETQYF
TGCAGTGCTAGTCATAATCAACCACAAGAGACCCAGTACTTC
>TRBJ2-7|TRBD1|TRBV12-3/TRBV12-4|many
CASRLTGTGAQEQYF
TGTGCCAGCAGACTTACCGGGACAGGGGCTCAAGAGCAGTACTTC
>TRBJ2-3|NA|TRBV20-1|many
CSVGRDIATDTQYF
TGCAGTGTTGGCCGGGACATCGCCACAGATACGCAGTATTTT
>TRBJ2-1|TRBD2|TRBV2|many
CASGTTSWDEQFF
TGTGCCAGCGGCACGACTAGCTGGGATGAGCAGTTCTTC
>TRBJ2-5|NA|TRBV28|many
CASSGQGNQETQYF
TGTGCCAGCAGTGGGCAGGGAAACCAAGAGACCCAGTACTTC
>TRBJ2-7|TRBD1|TRBV29-1|many
CSVEPGGSYEQYF
TGCAGCGTTGAACCAGGGGGCAGCTACGAGCAGTACTTC
>TRBJ1-1|NA|TRBV20-1|many
CSAKTANTEAFF
TGCAGTGCCAAAACAGCGAACACTGAAGCTTTCTTT
>TRBJ2-3|TRBD2|TRBV7-6|once
CASSTGTSGNTDTQYF
TGTGCCAGCAGCACCGGGACTAGCGGAAACACAGATACGCAGTATTTT
>TRBJ2-3|NA|TRBV20-1|many
CSATERDTQYF
TGCAGTGCTACAGAGAGGGATACGCAGTATTTT
>TRBJ2-1|TRBD1|TRBV11-2|many
CASSLEGGGYNEQFF
TGTGCCAGCAGCTTAGAAGGGGGCGGTTACAATGAGCAGTTCTTC
>TRBJ2-7|TRBD2|TRBV20-1|many
CSAGGGAYEQYF
TGCAGTGCCGGGGGGGGGGCCTACGAGCAGTACTTC
>TRBJ1-6|NA|TRBV12-3/TRBV12-4|many
CASSFEGKSPLHF
TGTGCCAGCAGTTTCGAGGGGAAGTCACCCCTCCACTTT
>TRBJ1-2|NA|TRBV2|NA
CASSESRTAHYGYTF
TGTGCCAGCAGTGAAAGCCGGACAGCTCACTATGGCTACACCTTC
>TRBJ2-3|NA|TRBV11-2|NA
CASSNSATVGTDTQYF
TGTGCCAGCAGCAATTCAGCGACGGTCGGCACAGATACGCAGTATTTT
>TRBJ2-1|TRBD2|TRBV6-2/TRBV6-3|many
CASSLLAGYNEQFF
TGTGCCAGCAGTTTACTAGCGGGGTACAATGAGCAGTTCTTC
>TRBJ2-7|NA|TRBV10-2|many
CASKGTVSSYEQYF
TGCGCCAGCAAAGGGACGGTGAGCTCCTACGAGCAGTACTTC
>TRBJ2-6|TRBD1|TRBV12-3/TRBV12-4|many
CASSGTAGANVLTF
TGTGCCAGCAGCGGGACAGCTGGGGCCAACGTCCTGACTTTC
>TRBJ2-6|NA|TRBV20-1|many
CSAGVLRGPSSGANVLTF
TGCAGTGCTGGGGTCCTCAGGGGCCCTAGCTCTGGGGCCAACGTCCTGACTTTC
>TRBJ2-7|NA|TRBV20-1|many
CSARTTPGEQYF
TGCAGTGCTAGGACCACGCCCGGCGAGCAGTACTTC
>TRBJ2-1|NA|TRBV20-1|many
CSARKTREQFF
TGCAGTGCTAGAAAGACTAGGGAGCAGTTCTTC
>TRBJ1-4|NA|TRBV5-1|many
CASSLLGKEEKLFF
TGCGCCAGCAGCTTGTTGGGGAAGGAGGAAAAACTGTTTTTT
>TRBJ2-1|TRBD2|TRBV11-2|many
CASSFRSGGRAFEQFF
TGTGCCAGCAGCTTTAGGTCGGGCGGGAGGGCCTTTGAGCAGTTCTTC
>TRBJ2-7|TRBD2|TRBV5-1|many
CASSSTSGRINEQYF
TGCGCCAGCAGCTCAACTAGCGGGAGGATCAACGAGCAGTACTTC
>TRBJ1-5|NA|TRBV25-1|many
CASSETGFSQPQHF
TGTGCCAGCAGTGAAACAGGGTTCAGTCAGCCCCAGCATTTT
>TRBJ2-3|TRBD2|TRBV2|many
CASRGTSGYASTDTQYF
TGTGCCAGTCGTGGGACTAGCGGGTATGCTAGCACAGATACGCAGTATTTT
>TRBJ2-3|TRBD2|TRBV12-3/TRBV12-4|many
CASSRTSGRPNTQYF
TGTGCCAGCAGCCGGACTAGCGGGAGACCTAATACGCAGTATTTT
>TRBJ2-5|NA|TRBV5-1|many
CASSPGRDLGETQYF
TGCGCCAGCAGCCCCGGACGAGATTTAGGAGAGACCCAGTACTTC
>TRBJ2-1|NA|TRBV10-1|few
CASSETRTYNEQFF
TGCGCCAGCAGTGAGACCCGGACCTACAATGAGCAGTTCTTC